Described below is a single T cell receptor (beta chain) sequence and its context. As yet, its antigen is unknown. The PCR ran on 60 Vbeta and 13 Jbeta primers. Produced via immunoSEQ multiplex PCR; TCRdb's table is partial and in-frame only. Of fewer than 250,000 clones detected, less than 80% appear once; the ten largest clones hold about 0.23%. This CDR3 contains 15 residues. Germline V gene lookup returns CDR1 GTSNPN and CDR2 SVGIG (reference sequence). Between the trimmed V and J ends, which lost 4 bases and 8 bases, there was a span of 21 bases. This sample was included in a study of cytomegalovirus exposure and HLA in healthy donors. Study observations and caveats: Information on immune exposure was restricted to one variable (CMV serostatus).

The source of this sequence is a girl aged 2-9 years in good health and CMV-seronegative. The chain links TRBV30 to TRBJ2-1; tentative D call: TRBD1 (6 bases). Sequenced: PBMCs. CDR3 protein: CAWTSAGAPRDEQFF. The CDR3, as DNA: TGTGCCTGGACTTCGGCAGGGGCGCCTAGGGATGAGCAGTTCTTC.